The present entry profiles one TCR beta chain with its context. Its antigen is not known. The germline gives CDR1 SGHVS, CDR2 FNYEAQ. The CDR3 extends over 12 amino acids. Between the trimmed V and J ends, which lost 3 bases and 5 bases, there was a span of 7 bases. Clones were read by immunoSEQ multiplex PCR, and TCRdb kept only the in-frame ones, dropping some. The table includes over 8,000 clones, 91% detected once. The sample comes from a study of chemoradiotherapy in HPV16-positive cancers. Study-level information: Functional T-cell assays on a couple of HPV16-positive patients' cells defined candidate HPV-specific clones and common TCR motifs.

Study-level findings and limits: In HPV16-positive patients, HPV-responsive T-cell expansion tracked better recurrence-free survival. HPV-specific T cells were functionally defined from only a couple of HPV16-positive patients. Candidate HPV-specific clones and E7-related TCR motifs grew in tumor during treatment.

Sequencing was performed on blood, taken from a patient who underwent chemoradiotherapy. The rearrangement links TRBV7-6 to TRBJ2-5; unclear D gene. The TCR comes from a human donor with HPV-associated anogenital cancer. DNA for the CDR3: TGTGCCAGCAGCTTGGGCCAGGAGACCCAGTACTTC. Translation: CASSLGQETQYF.